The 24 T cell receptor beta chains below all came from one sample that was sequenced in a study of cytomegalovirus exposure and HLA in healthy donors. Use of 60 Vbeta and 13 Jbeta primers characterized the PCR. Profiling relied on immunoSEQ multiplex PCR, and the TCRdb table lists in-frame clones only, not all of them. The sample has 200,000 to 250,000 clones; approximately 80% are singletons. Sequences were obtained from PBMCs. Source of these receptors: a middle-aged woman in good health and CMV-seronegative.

The CDR3 here is CASSTTGNSGYTF. Written as DNA, the CDR3 is TGTGCCAGCAGTACGACAGGGAATAGTGGCTACACCTTC. J is TRBJ1-2 and V is TRBV6-6; the match to TRBD1 covers 7 bases. The V gene end was trimmed by 5 bases and the J gene end by 7 bases; junction bases not matched to a gene: 7. Germline V CDR1 and CDR2: MNHNY, SVGAGI (reference sequence). This CDR3 has 13 residues.

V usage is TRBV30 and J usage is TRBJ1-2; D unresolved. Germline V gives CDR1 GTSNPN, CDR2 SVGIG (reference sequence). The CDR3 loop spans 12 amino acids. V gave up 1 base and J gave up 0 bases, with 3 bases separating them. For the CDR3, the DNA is TGTGCCTGGAGTGCCTCTAACTATGGCTACACCTTC. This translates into CAWSASNYGYTF.

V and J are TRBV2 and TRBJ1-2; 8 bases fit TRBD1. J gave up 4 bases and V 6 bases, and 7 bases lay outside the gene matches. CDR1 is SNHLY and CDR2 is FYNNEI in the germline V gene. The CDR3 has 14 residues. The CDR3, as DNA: TGTGCCAGCAGCCGAGACAGGGGAGGCTATGGCTACACCTTC. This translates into CASSRDRGGYGYTF.

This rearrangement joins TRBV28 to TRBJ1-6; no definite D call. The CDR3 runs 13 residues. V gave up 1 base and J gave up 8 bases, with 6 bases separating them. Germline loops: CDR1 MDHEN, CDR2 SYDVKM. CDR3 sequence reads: CASSLLGDSPLHF. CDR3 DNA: TGTGCCAGCAGTTTATTAGGAGATTCACCCCTCCACTTT.

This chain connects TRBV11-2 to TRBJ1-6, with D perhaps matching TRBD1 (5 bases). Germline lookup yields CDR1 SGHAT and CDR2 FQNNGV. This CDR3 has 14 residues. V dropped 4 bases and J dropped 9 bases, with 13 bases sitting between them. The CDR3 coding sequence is TGTGCCAGCAGCTCTATGGGAGGGACTTCACCCCTCCACTTT. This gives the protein CASSSMGGTSPLHF.

The CDR3 DNA sequence: TGTGCCTGTTCTTATCTAGCGGGGGGGCCGAGCACAGATACGCAGTATTTT. As protein: CACSYLAGGPSTDTQYF. The V call is TRBV30, the J call TRBJ2-3, with 12 bases aligning to TRBD2. With V trimmed by 6 bases and J by 0 bases, 10 bases remained unmatched. CDR1 and CDR2 from the germline V gene are GTSNPN and SVGIG (reference sequence). This CDR3 has 17 amino acids. Full variable domain (missing parts from reference TRBV30 and TRBJ2-3): SQTIHQWPATLVQPVGSPLSLECTVEGTSNPNLYWYRQAAGRGLQLLFYSVGIGQISSEVPQNLSASRPQDRQFILSSKKLLLSDSGFYLCACSYLAGGPSTDTQYFGPGTRLTVL.

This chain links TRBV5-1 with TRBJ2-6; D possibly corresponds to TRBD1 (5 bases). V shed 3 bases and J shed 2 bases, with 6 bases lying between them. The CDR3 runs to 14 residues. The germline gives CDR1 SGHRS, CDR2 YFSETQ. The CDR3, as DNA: TGCGCCAGCAGCTCGACAGCTGGGGCCAACGTCCTGACTTTC. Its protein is CASSSTAGANVLTF.

The CDR3 sequence is CASSLGGGTEAFF. Here the CDR3 DNA reads TGTGCCAGCAGCTTGGGGGGTGGGACTGAAGCTTTCTTT. The rearrangement uses TRBV7-2 and TRBJ1-1; D perhaps matches TRBD1 (5 bases). Trimming removed 3 bases at V and 5 bases at J, with 10 bases between. The CDR3 spans 13 residues. Germline V gene data show CDR1 as SGHTA and CDR2 as FQGNSA.

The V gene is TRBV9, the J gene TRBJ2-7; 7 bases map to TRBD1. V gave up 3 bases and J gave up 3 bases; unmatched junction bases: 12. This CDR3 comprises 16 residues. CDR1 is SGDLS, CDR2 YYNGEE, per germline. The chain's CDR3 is CASSASGGGDSYEQYF. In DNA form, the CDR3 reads TGTGCCAGCAGCGCTTCGGGCGGTGGGGACAGCTACGAGCAGTACTTC.

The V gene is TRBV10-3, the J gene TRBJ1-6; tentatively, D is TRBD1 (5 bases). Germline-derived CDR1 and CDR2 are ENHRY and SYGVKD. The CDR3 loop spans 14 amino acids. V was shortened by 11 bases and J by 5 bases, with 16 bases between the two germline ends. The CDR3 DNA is TGTGCCGTCCGTAGGGGTCAAGATAATTCACCCCTCCACTTT. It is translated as CAVRRGQDNSPLHF.

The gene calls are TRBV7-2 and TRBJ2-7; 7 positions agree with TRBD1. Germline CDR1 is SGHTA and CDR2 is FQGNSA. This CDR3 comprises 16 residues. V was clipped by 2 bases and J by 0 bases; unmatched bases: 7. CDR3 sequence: CASSLSGQALSYEQYF. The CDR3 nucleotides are TGTGCCAGCAGCTTATCCGGACAGGCCCTCTCCTACGAGCAGTACTTC.

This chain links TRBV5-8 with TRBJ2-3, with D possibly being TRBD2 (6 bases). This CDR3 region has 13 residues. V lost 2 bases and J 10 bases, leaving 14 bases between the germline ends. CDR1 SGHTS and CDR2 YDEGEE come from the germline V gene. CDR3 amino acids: CASSFIGGESQYF. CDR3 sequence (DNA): TGTGCCAGCAGCTTTATCGGCGGGGAGTCGCAGTATTTT.

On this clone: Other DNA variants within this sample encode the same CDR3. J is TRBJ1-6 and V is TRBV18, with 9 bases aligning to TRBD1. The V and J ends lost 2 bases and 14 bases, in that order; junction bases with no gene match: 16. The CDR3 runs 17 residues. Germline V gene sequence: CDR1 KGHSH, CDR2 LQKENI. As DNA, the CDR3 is TGTGCCAGCTCACCAGATAGCACCCCGGGACAGGGAAAGGCCCTCCACTTT. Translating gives CASSPDSTPGQGKALHF.

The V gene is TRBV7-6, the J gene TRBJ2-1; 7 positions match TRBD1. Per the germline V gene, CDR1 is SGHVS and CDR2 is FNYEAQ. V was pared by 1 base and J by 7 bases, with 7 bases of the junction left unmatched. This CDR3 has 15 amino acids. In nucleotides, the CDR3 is TGTGCCAGCAGCTTAGAGGCAGAGACAGGGAATGAGCAGTTCTTC. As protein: CASSLEAETGNEQFF.

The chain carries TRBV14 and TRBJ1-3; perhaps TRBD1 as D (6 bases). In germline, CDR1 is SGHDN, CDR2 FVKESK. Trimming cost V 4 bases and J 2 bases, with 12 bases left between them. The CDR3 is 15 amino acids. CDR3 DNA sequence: TGTGCCAGCAGCCGATCCGGACAGACTGGAAACACCATATATTTT. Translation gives CASSRSGQTGNTIYF.

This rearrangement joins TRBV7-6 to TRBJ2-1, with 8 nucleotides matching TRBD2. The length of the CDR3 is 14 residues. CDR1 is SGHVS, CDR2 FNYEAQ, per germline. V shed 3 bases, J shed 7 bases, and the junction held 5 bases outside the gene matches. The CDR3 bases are TGTGCCAGCAGCTTCGCGGGGGGCGGGAATGAGCAGTTCTTC. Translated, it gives CASSFAGGGNEQFF.

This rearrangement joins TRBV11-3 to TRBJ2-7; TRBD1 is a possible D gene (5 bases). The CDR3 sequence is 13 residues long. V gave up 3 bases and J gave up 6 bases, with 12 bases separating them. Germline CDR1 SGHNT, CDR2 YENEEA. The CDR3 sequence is CASSFRTGAEQYF. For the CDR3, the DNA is TGTGCCAGCAGCTTCCGTACAGGAGCCGAGCAGTACTTC.

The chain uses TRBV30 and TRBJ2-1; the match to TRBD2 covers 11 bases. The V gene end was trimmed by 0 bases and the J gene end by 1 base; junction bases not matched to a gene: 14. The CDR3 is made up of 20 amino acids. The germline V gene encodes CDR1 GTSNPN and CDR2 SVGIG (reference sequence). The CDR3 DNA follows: TGTGCCTGGAGTGTCCCTCCGCCTCAACTAGCGGGGGAGTCCTACAATGAGCAGTTCTTC. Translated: CAWSVPPPQLAGESYNEQFF.

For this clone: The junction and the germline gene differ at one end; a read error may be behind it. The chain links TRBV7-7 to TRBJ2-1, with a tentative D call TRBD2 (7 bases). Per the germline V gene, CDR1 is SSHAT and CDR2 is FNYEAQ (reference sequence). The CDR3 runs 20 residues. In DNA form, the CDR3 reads TGTGCTAGCAGCTTCGGTTTCCGTCGAGCGGGGCCGAGGGGGGGGAATGAGCAGTTCTTC. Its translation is CASSFGFRRAGPRGGNEQFF.

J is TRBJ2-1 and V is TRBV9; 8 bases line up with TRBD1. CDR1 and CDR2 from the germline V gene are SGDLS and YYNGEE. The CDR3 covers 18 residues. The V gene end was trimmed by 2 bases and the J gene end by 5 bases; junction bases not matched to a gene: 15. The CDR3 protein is CASSVGPQGASAHNEQFF. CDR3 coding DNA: TGTGCCAGCAGCGTGGGCCCCCAGGGGGCGTCGGCACACAATGAGCAGTTCTTC.

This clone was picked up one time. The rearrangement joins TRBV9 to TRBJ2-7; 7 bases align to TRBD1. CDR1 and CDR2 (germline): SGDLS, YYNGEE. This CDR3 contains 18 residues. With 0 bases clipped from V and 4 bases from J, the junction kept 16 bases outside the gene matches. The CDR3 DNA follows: TGTGCCAGCAGCGTAGCTGACTATGGACAGGAAGGGTCTTACGAGCAGTACTTC. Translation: CASSVADYGQEGSYEQYF.

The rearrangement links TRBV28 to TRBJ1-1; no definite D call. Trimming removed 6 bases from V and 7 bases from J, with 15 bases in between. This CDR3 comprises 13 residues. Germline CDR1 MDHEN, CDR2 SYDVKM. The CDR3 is CASRLRQLREAFF. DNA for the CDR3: TGTGCCAGCAGGTTGCGACAACTTCGTGAAGCTTTCTTT.

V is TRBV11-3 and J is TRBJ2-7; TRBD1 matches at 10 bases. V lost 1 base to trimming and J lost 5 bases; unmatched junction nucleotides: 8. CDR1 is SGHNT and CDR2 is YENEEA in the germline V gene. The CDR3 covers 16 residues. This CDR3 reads CASSLAAGTGVNEQYF. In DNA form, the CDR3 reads TGTGCCAGCAGCTTAGCCGCCGGGACAGGGGTTAACGAGCAGTACTTC. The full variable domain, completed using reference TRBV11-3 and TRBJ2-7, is EAGVVQSPRYKIIEKKQPVAFWCNPISGHNTLYWYLQNLGQGPELLIRYENEEAVDDSQLPKDRFSAERLKGVDSTLKIQPAELGDSAVYLCASSLAAGTGVNEQYFGPGTRLTVT.

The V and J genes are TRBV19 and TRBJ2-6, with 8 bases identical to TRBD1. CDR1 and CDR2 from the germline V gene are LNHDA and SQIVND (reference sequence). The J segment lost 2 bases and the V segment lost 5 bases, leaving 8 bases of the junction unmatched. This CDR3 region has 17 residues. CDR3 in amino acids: CASSRGTGPPGANVLTF. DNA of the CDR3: TGTGCCAGTAGTCGCGGGACAGGCCCACCTGGGGCCAACGTCCTGACTTTC.